One sample yielded the 17 T cell receptor beta chains listed below, sequenced in a study of identical twins. TCRdb independently ran MiXCR on the 5' RACE reads; one entry per CDR3 protein. The sample consists of about 210,000 distinct CDR3 sequences, about a tenth of them appearing once. The sequencing input was memory (CD45RO+) T cells sorted from blood. The receptors originated from a woman younger than 30 in good health.

This clonotype was picked up a small number of times. V is TRBV20-1 and J is TRBJ2-3; 11 nucleotides align to TRBD2. With V trimmed by 6 bases and J by 0 bases, 2 bases remained unmatched. This CDR3 spans 14 amino acids. Germline CDR1 DFQATT, CDR2 SNEGSKA (reference sequence). CDR3 amino acids: CSARTSGSTDTQYF. The CDR3 nucleotides read TGCAGTGCCCGGACTAGCGGGAGCACAGATACGCAGTATTTT.

Comment on this clonotype: With a much larger clone just one base away, this may be a read error. The chain carries TRBV12-3 or TRBV12-4 and TRBJ2-3; D may be TRBD1 (5 bases). The CDR3 loop spans 11 amino acids. The CDR3 spells CASSLRESQFF. The CDR3 DNA follows: TGTGCCAGCAGTCTCAGGGAATCGCAGTTTTTT.

CDR3 DNA: TGTGCCAGCAGCCAATCGGGTCGGGGTGAAGCTTTCTTT. It specifies CASSQSGRGEAFF. The rearrangement uses TRBV3-1 and TRBJ1-1, with unresolved D. V lost 2 bases and J lost 7, with 11 bases in between. This CDR3 is 13 amino acids long. Germline V gene lookup returns CDR1 LGHDT and CDR2 YNNKEL (reference sequence).

V gene TRBV3-1 combines with J gene TRBJ2-7; D gene uncertain. The V gene lost 3 bases and the J gene lost 7 bases, with 13 bases spanning the gap. Per germline, CDR1 LGHDT and CDR2 YNNKEL (reference sequence). The CDR3 runs 13 residues. CDR3 residues: CASSQGSIGEQYF. As DNA, the CDR3 is TGTGCCAGCAGCCAGGGGTCTATCGGGGAGCAGTACTTC.

The chain couples TRBV18 to TRBJ2-7; no reliable D call. Germline lookup yields CDR1 KGHSH and CDR2 LQKENI. The CDR3 is made up of 14 amino acids. Trimming removed 1 base at V and 5 bases at J, with 12 bases between. This chain's CDR3 is CASSPQRDKNEQYF. CDR3 bases: TGTGCCAGCTCACCACAAAGAGACAAAAACGAGCAGTACTTC. The full variable domain, in which reference TRBV18 and TRBJ2-7 provide the parts outside the CDR3, is NAGVMQNPRHLVRRRGQEARLRCSPMKGHSHVYWYRQLPEEGLKFMVYLQKENIIDESGMPKERFSAEFPKEGPSILRIQQVVRGDSAAYFCASSPQRDKNEQYFGPGTRLTVT.

This clonotype was counted only a few times. This sequence joins TRBV7-6 and TRBJ2-1; TRBD2 agrees at 14 bases. The CDR3 totals 20 residues. Trimming took 1 base from V and 8 from J; bases not matched to a gene: 16. Germline V gene lookup returns CDR1 SGHVS and CDR2 FNYEAQ. The CDR3 spells CASSLGTEGLAGVSSHEQFF. CDR3 DNA sequence: TGTGCCAGCAGCTTAGGGACAGAGGGACTAGCGGGGGTTAGTTCCCATGAGCAGTTCTTC.

This clonotype was counted a few times. J is TRBJ2-3 and V is TRBV12-3 or TRBV12-4; 10 bases align to TRBD2. This CDR3 comprises 16 residues. The V segment lost 6 bases and the J segment 1 base; nucleotides outside the gene matches: 7. The CDR3 DNA sequence: TGTGCCAGCAGATATCATCTAGCGGGGGGCACAGATACGCAGTATTTT. This sequence encodes CASRYHLAGGTDTQYF.

The chain carries TRBV20-1 and TRBJ1-5, with 7 bases matching TRBD1. This CDR3 region has 15 residues. Germline V gene sequence: CDR1 DFQATT, CDR2 SNEGSKA (reference sequence). The V segment lost 3 bases and the J segment 4 bases; nucleotides outside the gene matches: 9. The chain's CDR3 is CSARTGFSYNQPQHF. CDR3 nucleotides: TGCAGTGCTAGGACAGGGTTTTCGTATAATCAGCCCCAGCATTTT.

This clonotype showed up just a few times. The V call is TRBV5-1, the J call TRBJ1-2; 8 bases match TRBD1. Germline CDR1 and CDR2: SGHRS and YFSETQ. The V gene end was trimmed by 5 bases and the J gene end by 2 bases; junction bases not matched to a gene: 5. The CDR3 has 14 residues. The CDR3 bases are TGCGCCAGCAGACAAGGGACAGGAAACTATGGCTACACCTTC. Encoded protein: CASRQGTGNYGYTF.

This clonotype has a count of ten or more. V usage is TRBV5-1 and J usage is TRBJ2-5; D is perhaps TRBD2 (5 bases). V lost 4 bases to trimming and J lost 0 bases, with 13 bases between them. This CDR3 is built from 15 residues. Germline V lookup: CDR1 SGHRS, CDR2 YFSETQ. CDR3 sequence reads: CASSRQTGDQETQYF. CDR3 nucleotides: TGCGCCAGCAGCCGTCAAACCGGGGACCAAGAGACCCAGTACTTC.

This clonotype has at least ten counts. The rearrangement joins TRBV5-1 to TRBJ2-7; the D gene is possibly TRBD1 (6 bases). The CDR3 runs 13 residues. The V end was cut by 5 bases, the J end by 6 bases, with 15 bases between. Germline assignment: CDR1 SGHRS and CDR2 YFSETQ. CDR3 sequence reads: CASSILRGAEQYF. The CDR3 DNA follows: TGCGCCAGCAGTATCCTCAGGGGAGCCGAGCAGTACTTC.

The chain uses TRBV7-6 and TRBJ2-3; 9 bases are shared with TRBD2. The CDR3 runs to 19 residues. J was trimmed by 2 bases and V by 5 bases; bases with no gene match: 17. Germline values: CDR1 SGHVS, CDR2 FNYEAQ. CDR3 sequence (DNA): TGTGCCAGCAGCCGTACCTCCCCGGGTAGCGGGGGTTCCACAGATACGCAGTATTTT. This codes for CASSRTSPGSGGSTDTQYF.

This clonotype was counted a few times. The chain combines TRBV27 with TRBJ1-4; D is possibly TRBD1 (5 bases). Germline lookup yields CDR1 MNHEY and CDR2 SMNVEV (reference sequence). The V end was cut by 6 bases, the J end by 8 bases, with 13 bases between. The CDR3 has 13 amino acids. CDR3 nucleotides: TGTGCCAGCAGAGAGGGGTTACGGGAAAAACTGTTTTTT. Its translation is CASREGLREKLFF.

This clonotype has only a few counts. This chain uses TRBV4-3 with TRBJ1-1; D gene ambiguous. Germline V CDR1 and CDR2: LGHNA, YSLEER. V lost 1 base to trimming and J lost 2 bases, with 11 bases between them. The CDR3 is 15 residues long. The chain's CDR3 is CASSQGVWDNTEAFF. CDR3 sequence (DNA): TGCGCCAGCAGCCAAGGGGTGTGGGATAACACTGAAGCTTTCTTT.

In this sample, this clonotype turned up a few times. The V call is TRBV5-1, the J call TRBJ2-1; D possibly corresponds to TRBD1 (6 bases). Germline-derived CDR1 and CDR2 are SGHRS and YFSETQ. CDR3 length equals 16 residues. Trimming shortened V by 1 base and J by 5 bases, and 16 bases separated the two germline ends. CDR3 sequence reads: CASSLRPGASDNEQFF. In nucleotides, the CDR3 is TGCGCCAGCAGCTTGAGGCCAGGGGCTTCGGACAATGAGCAGTTCTTC.

At least ten counts were recorded for this clonotype. This chain connects TRBV7-9 to TRBJ2-1, with 11 positions matching TRBD2. Germline V gene sequence: CDR1 SEHNR, CDR2 FQNEAQ (reference sequence). The V gene end was trimmed by 7 bases and the J gene end by 6 bases; junction bases not matched to a gene: 5. The length of the CDR3 is 14 residues. The CDR3 DNA is TGTGCCAGCATGCTAGCGGGGGGTATCAATGAGCAGTTCTTC. Translation: CASMLAGGINEQFF.

In this sample, this clonotype turned up a few times. This chain connects TRBV19 to TRBJ2-1, with 9 positions matching TRBD1. Germline CDR1 reads LNHDA; CDR2 reads SQIVND (reference sequence). This CDR3 region has 16 residues. V lost 0 bases, J lost 4 bases, and 4 bases stayed unmatched. CDR3 DNA: TGTGCCAGTAGTATAGATAGGGGACAGGGATACAATGAGCAGTTCTTC. This translates into CASSIDRGQGYNEQFF. The variable domain in full, with the rest retrieved from reference TRBV19 and TRBJ2-1, is DGGITQSPKYLFRKEGQNVTLSCEQNLNHDAMYWYRQDPGQGLRLIYYSQIVNDFQKGDIAEGYSVSREKKESFPLTVTSAQKNPTAFYLCASSIDRGQGYNEQFFGPGTRLTVL.